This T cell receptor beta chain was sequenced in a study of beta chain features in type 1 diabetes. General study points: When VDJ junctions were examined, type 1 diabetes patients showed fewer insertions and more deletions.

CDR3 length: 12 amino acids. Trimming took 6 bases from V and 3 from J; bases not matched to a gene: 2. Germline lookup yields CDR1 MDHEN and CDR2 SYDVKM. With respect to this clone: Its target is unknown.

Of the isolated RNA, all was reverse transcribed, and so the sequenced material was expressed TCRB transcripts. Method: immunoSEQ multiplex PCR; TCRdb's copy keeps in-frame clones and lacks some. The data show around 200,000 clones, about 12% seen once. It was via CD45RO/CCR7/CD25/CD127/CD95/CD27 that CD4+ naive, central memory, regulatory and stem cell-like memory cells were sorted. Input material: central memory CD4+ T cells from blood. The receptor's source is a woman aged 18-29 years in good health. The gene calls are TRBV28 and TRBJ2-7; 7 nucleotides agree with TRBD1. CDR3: CASSRQGYEQYF. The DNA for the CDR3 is TGTGCCAGCAGCCGACAGGGCTACGAGCAGTACTTC.